The rows below give T cell receptor beta chains drawn from one sample of a study of T cell changes during pregnancy in multiple sclerosis. The repertoire was sequenced with immunoSEQ multiplex PCR; TCRdb's copy has only in-frame clones and lacks some. The table includes 55,000 to 65,000 clones, 93% detected once. Sequencing was performed on CD8+ T cells from peripheral blood mononuclear cells, taken in the third trimester of pregnancy. Receptor source: a female donor with multiple sclerosis, enrolled in a pregnancy study. CDR3s include the opening cysteine and the closing phenylalanine or tryptophan. The D gene is left open where the match is weak. Where a row states a size, it is once, few, many or the class of an expanded clone; other rows omit it.

>TRBJ1-4|-|-|TRBV7-2
TGTGCCAGCAGCTTAAGGGGGGGCTTGACTAATGAAAAACTGTTTTTT
CASSLRGGLTNEKLFF
>TRBJ2-1|-|TRBD1|TRBV29-1
TGCAGCGTTGAAGAGCAAGGGACAGCCTCCTACAATGAGCAGTTCTTC
CSVEEQGTASYNEQFF
>TRBJ1-5|-|-|TRBV9
TGTGCCAGCAGCGTAGGATCAGGGAATCAGCCCCAGCATTTT
CASSVGSGNQPQHF
>TRBJ2-1|-|-|TRBV19
TGTGCCAGTAGTACGAGACTACACAATGAGCAGTTCTTC
CASSTRLHNEQFF
>TRBJ2-7|-|-|TRBV5-6
TGTGCCAGCAGCTTGAACTTTGCCGGGTTAGAGCAGTACTTC
CASSLNFAGLEQYF
>TRBJ2-1|-|-|TRBV25-1
TGTGCCAGCAGTGAATTGGGGAGCAATGAGCAGTTCTTC
CASSELGSNEQFF
>TRBJ1-2|-|TRBD1|TRBV2
TGTGCCAGCAGTGAGTCTGGGACAGGGCCTAACTATGGCTACACCTTC
CASSESGTGPNYGYTF
>TRBJ2-7|-|TRBD2|TRBV19
TGTGCCAGTAGTATAGGCCCAAATCTAGCGGGAGGCTCCTACGAGCAGTACTTC
CASSIGPNLAGGSYEQYF
>TRBJ2-1|-|TRBD2|TRBV4-3
TGCGCCAGCAGCCAAGACCCACTAGCGGGAAGCTCCTACAATGAGCAGTTCTTC
CASSQDPLAGSSYNEQFF
>TRBJ2-5|-|-|TRBV21-1
TGTGCCAGCAGCAAAGGAGCAGCGCCACAAGAGACCCAGTACTTC
CASSKGAAPQETQYF
>TRBJ2-1|-|TRBD2|TRBV5-1
TGCGCCAGCAGCACCGGACTAGCGGGGGCCAATGAGCAGTTCTTC
CASSTGLAGANEQFF
>TRBJ2-2|-|TRBD2|TRBV30
TGTGCCTGGGTGACTAGCGGACTCGGGGAGCTGTTTTTT
CAWVTSGLGELFF
>TRBJ2-3|-|TRBD2|TRBV11-3
TGTGCCAGCAGCTCTAGTCTAGCGGGTTGGTGGAACACAGATACGCAGTATTTT
CASSSSLAGWWNTDTQYF
>TRBJ2-7|-|-|TRBV27
TGTGCCAGCAGTTTTTCGGGAGCGGGCGAGCAGTACTTC
CASSFSGAGEQYF
>TRBJ2-1|once|TRBD2|TRBV7-9
TGTGCCAGCAGCTCCGTAGCTAGCGGTATCTACAATGAGCAGTTCTTC
CASSSVASGIYNEQFF
>TRBJ2-7|-|-|TRBV7-9
TGTGCCAGCAGCACGGACAGCTACGAGCAGTACTTC
CASSTDSYEQYF
>TRBJ2-2|few|-|TRBV19
TGTGCCAGTAGTACAATGACAACCACCGGGGAGCTGTTTTTT
CASSTMTTTGELFF
>TRBJ2-5|-|-|TRBV11-2
TGTGCCAGCAGCTTATTGCGAGAGACCCAGTACTTC
CASSLLRETQYF
>TRBJ2-6|-|TRBD1|TRBV4-1
TGCGCCAGCAGCCAAGATTCGACAGGGGTCCTCTCTGGGGCCAACGTCCTGACTTTC
CASSQDSTGVLSGANVLTF
>TRBJ1-2|-|-|TRBV11-3
TGTGCCAGCAGCCCAGTCTCATACAGCGGTCGTTTCTATGGCTACACCTTC
CASSPVSYSGRFYGYTF
>TRBJ2-3|-|-|TRBV27
TGTGCCAGCAGTTTAGGGGCCCGGGCAGATACGCAGTATTTT
CASSLGARADTQYF
>TRBJ2-1|-|TRBD1|TRBV27
TGTGCCAGCAGTCAGGGACAGGGGGACAATGAGCAGTTCTTC
CASSQGQGDNEQFF
>TRBJ2-2|-|-|TRBV9
TGTGCCAGCAGCCCCAGGGGCACCGGGGAGCTGTTTTTT
CASSPRGTGELFF
>TRBJ2-7|-|TRBD2|TRBV19
TGTGCCAGTAGCGCGGGAGCCCCAGGCGAGCAGTACTTC
CASSAGAPGEQYF
>TRBJ1-1|-|-|TRBV30
TGTGCCTGGAGTGTAGGTTGGGGGCTGAGCACTGAAGCTTTCTTT
CAWSVGWGLSTEAFF
>TRBJ2-5|-|TRBD2|TRBV13
TGTGCCAGCAGCTTGATGGCGGGAGGAAACCAAGAGACCCAGTACTTC
CASSLMAGGNQETQYF
>TRBJ1-2|once|TRBD1|TRBV6-5
TGTGCCAGCACCCACGGGACAGGGGAAGGCTACACCTTC
CASTHGTGEGYTF
>TRBJ1-2|-|-|TRBV27
TGTGCCAGCAGTTTAGTACCGACTGGTGGCTACACCTTC
CASSLVPTGGYTF
>TRBJ1-1|-|-|TRBV29-1
TGCAGCGCTCGCGGATTAACAGAGGGAGCTTTCTTT
CSARGLTEGAFF
>TRBJ2-7|-|TRBD1|TRBV15
TGTGCCACCAGCTGGACAGGAGGCACGGACGGGCAGTACTTC
CATSWTGGTDGQYF
>TRBJ1-2|-|TRBD1|TRBV29-1
TGCAGCGTTGGGGATACCTCCGGGACAGGGCTCTATGGCTACACCTTC
CSVGDTSGTGLYGYTF
>TRBJ1-1|-|-|TRBV7-6
TGTGCCAGCAGCCGACAGGACGGCACTGAAGCTTTCTTT
CASSRQDGTEAFF
>TRBJ2-1|-|-|TRBV7-9
TGTGCCAGCAGCTCCGATACATTCTACAATGAGCAGTTCTTC
CASSSDTFYNEQFF
>TRBJ1-1|-|-|TRBV9
TGTGCCAGCAGTGAGGGGGGGGAGTCAACTGAAGCTTTCTTT
CASSEGGESTEAFF
>TRBJ2-3|-|TRBD2|TRBV2
TGTGCCAGCAGTGAAGCGGGACTAGCGGGAGCCGCAGATACGCAGTATTTT
CASSEAGLAGAADTQYF
>TRBJ2-7|-|TRBD1|TRBV5-4
TGTGCCAGCAGCTCCCGGGACAGGGTGTACGAGCAGTACTTC
CASSSRDRVYEQYF
>TRBJ2-3|-|TRBD2|TRBV5-1
TGCGCCAGTAACAGCGGGAGTTGGACAGATACGCAGTATTTT
CASNSGSWTDTQYF
>TRBJ2-3|-|TRBD1|TRBV4-3
TGCGCCAGCAGCCAACGGACAGGGGACATTACAGATACGCAGTATTTT
CASSQRTGDITDTQYF
>TRBJ2-2|-|-|TRBV2
TGTGCCAGCTTCCCAGGGCAGAACACCGGGGAGCTGTTTTTT
CASFPGQNTGELFF
>TRBJ1-1|-|TRBD1|TRBV7-8
TGTGCCAGCAGCCCACGGACCGGGACAGGGGCCTTGAACACTGAAGCTTTCTTT
CASSPRTGTGALNTEAFF
>TRBJ2-7|-|-|TRBV7-8
TGTGCCAGCAGGGAGGGAGCTACCTACGAGCAGTACTTC
CASREGATYEQYF
>TRBJ1-2|few|-|TRBV29-1
TGCAGCGTACCCCCGGTGGGGGCTCACCCTAACTATGGCTACACCTTC
CSVPPVGAHPNYGYTF
>TRBJ2-3|-|-|TRBV4-1
TGCGCCAGCAGCCAAGCGATCGAGCGCACAGATACGCAGTATTTT
CASSQAIERTDTQYF
>TRBJ2-7|-|-|TRBV30
TGTGCCTGGAGTAGACAGTGGGGCGACGAGCAGTACTTC
CAWSRQWGDEQYF
>TRBJ2-7|-|TRBD1|TRBV27
TGTGCCAGCAGTTCGCCGGGACAGGGGGCTTGGGAGCAGTACTTC
CASSSPGQGAWEQYF
>TRBJ2-7|-|TRBD1|TRBV7-9
TGTGCCAGCAGCCCTAGAGGGACAGGGGCCTACGAGCAGTACTTC
CASSPRGTGAYEQYF